These 15 T cell receptor beta chains came from one sample sequenced in a study of CD8+ T cells in alopecia areata (dated by TCRdb to the late 2010s). Preparation of the library involved the immunoSEQ multiplex PCR assay. For TCR sequencing, RNA was extracted from every sample and reverse transcribed into cDNA to serve as template. The immuneACCESS repertoire file appears here via TCRdb, limited to in-frame rearrangements. These files lack a portion of the clones; in checked studies, under half of the deficit traces to unresolved V genes, and the cause of the others is not known. Listed for this sample are roughly 120,000 clones, none observed only a single time. Around a fifth of the sample rests with the top ten. The specimen was lesional skin. These receptors all stem from a C3H/HeJ mouse with alopecia areata. The strain carries MHC haplotype H2-k.

This clone showed up just a few times. The genes and germline here are from mouse. The read is 4 residues too short to cover the CDR3 end, so that end is filled in from the germline J gene. The same CDR3 is also encoded by other DNA sequences in this sample. The V gene is TRBV13-2, the J gene TRBJ2-5; D gene uncertain. CDR3 length equals 13 residues. The V and J ends lost 2 bases and 3 bases respectively, with 7 bases between them. Germline V gene data show CDR1 as NNHNN and CDR2 as SYGAGS (reference sequence). The CDR3 sequence is CASGDPGQDTQYF. The CDR3 DNA, read in part, is TGTGCCAGCGGTGACCCTGGTCAAGAC.

At least ten counts were recorded for this clone. Each gene name is a mouse one. The CDR3 region is CASSDGRGSGAETLYF. Partial CDR3 DNA: TGTGCCAGCAGTGATGGCAGGGGGAGCGGTGCAGAA. The rearrangement joins TRBV13-3 to TRBJ2-3, with 7 nucleotides matching TRBD1. The read finishes 4 residues shy of the CDR3 end, and the germline J gene is used to complete it. In germline, CDR1 is NNHDY, CDR2 SYVADS. The V gene end was trimmed by 0 bases and the J gene end by 1 base; junction bases not matched to a gene: 5. The CDR3 extends over 16 amino acids.

This clone was counted between two and nine times. The listed genes are named as in mouse. The read comes to an end 4 residues before the CDR3 does, leaving the germline J gene to fill in the end. The rearrangement links TRBV14 to TRBJ2-7; 11 nucleotides line up with TRBD2. CDR1 SGHDT and CDR2 FRDEAV come from the germline V gene. With 5 bases clipped from V and 1 base from J, the junction kept 5 bases outside the gene matches. The CDR3 loop spans 15 amino acids. Partial CDR3 DNA: TGTGCCAGCAGCCCCGGGACTGGGGGATCCTAT. Residues: CASSPGTGGSY. The CDR3 as a whole reads CASSPGTGGSYEQYF.

This clone was detected ten times or more. Mouse gene names apply. The read halts 4 residues ahead of the CDR3 end, with the missing end drawn from the germline J gene. This chain connects TRBV1 to TRBJ1-4; 8 nucleotides agree with TRBD1. Unmatched junction bases numbered 5, after V lost 6 bases and J lost 5 bases. There are 14 residues in the CDR3. The germline CDR1 and CDR2 sequences are NSQYPW and LRSPGD (reference sequence). This CDR3 reads CTCSPGTGNERLFF. The covered CDR3 bases are TGCACCTGCAGCCCCGGGACAGGAAACGAA.

Only a few counts were recorded for this clone. Germline and genes: mouse. The read gets to within 4 residues of the CDR3 end, and the germline J gene fills in the rest. The rearrangement uses TRBV13-1 and TRBJ2-2; D possibly corresponds to TRBD1 (5 bases). The CDR3 runs 16 residues. CDR1 and CDR2 (germline): NSHNY, SYGAGN. V was clipped by 1 base and J by 4 bases, with 14 bases between them. This CDR3 reads CASSDHPREVTGQLYF. CDR3 DNA (partial): TGTGCCAGCAGTGATCACCCCAGGGAGGTCACCGGG.

This clone occurred a few times. Gene names follow the mouse nomenclature. The read is 4 residues too short to cover the CDR3 end, so that end is filled in from the germline J gene. This rearrangement joins TRBV17 to TRBJ1-4, with TRBD1 matching over 8 bases. This CDR3 is built from 19 residues. V was pared by 0 bases and J by 0 bases, with 9 bases of the junction left unmatched. Germline CDR1 is MNHDT and CDR2 is YYDKIL. The sequenced part of the CDR3 DNA is TGTGCTAGCAGTAGAGATCCCCTGGACAGGGAGATTTCCAACGAA. Translated: CASSRDPLDREISNE. The CDR3 reads in full as CASSRDPLDREISNERLFF.

The sample holds many counts of this clone. TCRdb's protein and the translated DNA diverge at residue 12; the protein reported here is the translation of the DNA. Mouse gene names apply. CDR3 region: CASSRDHSSGNTLYF. The part of the CDR3 DNA that was read is TGTGCTAGCAGTAGAGATCACAGTTCTGGAAATACG. J is TRBJ1-3 and V is TRBV17; D is uncertain. The sequence runs out 3 residues before the end of the CDR3; the remainder is reconstructed from the germline J gene. Between the trimmed V and J ends, which lost 0 bases and 0 bases, there was a span of 6 bases. CDR3 size: 15 residues. Germline-derived CDR1 and CDR2 are MNHDT and YYDKIL.

As for this clone: Each gene name is a mouse one. The sequenced CDR3 bases are TGTGCCAGCAGTATTTCTGTCTATGCT. This codes for CASSISVYA. The full CDR3 protein reads CASSISVYAEQFF. The rearrangement links TRBV19 to TRBJ2-1; D remains ambiguous. The read terminates 4 residues before the CDR3 end, so the remaining end is supplied by the germline J gene. Germline V CDR1 and CDR2: FNHDT, SITEND (reference sequence). This CDR3 region has 13 residues. Trimming stripped 2 bases from V and 3 bases from J, with 6 bases between. Filled out from reference TRBV19 and TRBJ2-1, the complete variable domain reads GGIITQTPKFLIGQEGQKLTLKCQQNFNHDTMYWYRQDSGKGLRLIYYSITENDLQKGDLSEGYDASREKKSSFSLTVTSAQKNEMAVFLCASSISVYAEQFFGPGTRLTVL.

This clone was found a few times. The gene names given are mouse names. Read data end 4 residues before the CDR3 end; the end is taken from the germline J gene. The gene calls are TRBV1 and TRBJ2-1; possible D gene TRBD2, 5 bases. The CDR3 spans 15 residues. With 0 bases removed from V and 5 bases from J, the gap between germline ends came to 11 bases. CDR1 is NSQYPW, CDR2 LRSPGD, per germline (reference sequence). The CDR3: CTCSADPGSNAEQFF. CDR3 DNA, as far as it was read: TGCACCTGCAGTGCAGATCCTGGGAGTAATGCT.

This clone was counted a few times. Gene names are the mouse ones. The CDR3 extends 4 residues past the end of the read, so its final part is completed from the germline J gene. J is TRBJ1-2 and V is TRBV13-2, with no clear D. Trimming left V 6 bases short and J 0 bases short, with 6 bases between. This CDR3 contains 12 residues. The germline gives CDR1 NNHNN, CDR2 SYGAGS (reference sequence). CDR3 region: CASVGPNSDYTF. The DNA read from the CDR3 is TGTGCCAGCGTGGGTCCAAACTCC.

On this clone itself: These gene names are mouse names. CDR3 loop: CTCSGGLEGRSAEQFF. CDR3 DNA, as far as it was read: TGCACCTGCAGTGGGGGACTGGAGGGGCGTAGTGCT. The chain recombines TRBV1 with TRBJ2-1; 8 nucleotides align to TRBD2. The read terminates 4 residues before the CDR3 end, so the remaining end is supplied by the germline J gene. The J segment lost 6 bases and the V segment lost 4 bases, leaving 11 bases of the junction unmatched. Germline V gene sequence: CDR1 NSQYPW, CDR2 LRSPGD (reference sequence). The CDR3 spans 16 residues. The full variable domain, its missing parts supplied by reference TRBV1 and TRBJ2-1, is VTLLEQNPRWRLVPRGQAVNLRCILKNSQYPWMSWYQQDLQKQLQWLFTLRSPGDKEVKSLPGADYLATRVTDTELRLQVANMSQGRTLYCTCSGGLEGRSAEQFFGPGTRLTVL.

This clone was seen more than once but under ten times. Genes and germline come from the mouse. The read terminates 4 residues ahead of where the CDR3 ends, so the germline J gene completes it. This rearrangement joins TRBV13-3 to TRBJ2-3, with 12 bases fitting TRBD2. Germline V gene data show CDR1 as NNHDY and CDR2 as SYVADS. The CDR3 is made up of 18 amino acids. Losses at the gene ends were 0 bases for V and 0 bases for J; bases not matched to a gene: 5. CDR3 residues: CASSDAGLGGTSAETLYF. The part of the CDR3 DNA that was read is TGTGCCAGCAGTGATGCGGGACTGGGGGGCACTAGTGCAGAA.

This clone has just a few counts. DNA and listed protein disagree at residue 13, so the protein shown here was translated from the DNA. Genes here carry mouse names. With the read ending 3 residues before the CDR3 end, the germline J gene is used to fill in that end. J is TRBJ1-6 and V is TRBV1, with 10 bases lining up with TRBD1. TRBJ1-6 is an ORF; its function is uncertain. Germline loops: CDR1 NSQYPW, CDR2 LRSPGD (reference sequence). With V trimmed by 3 bases and J by 8 bases, 7 bases remained unmatched. This CDR3 region has 16 residues. The part of the CDR3 DNA that was read is TGCACCTGCAGTGCGTTCCGGGACAGGGGTGATTCGCCC. Its translation: CTCSAFRDRGDSP. The whole CDR3 sequence is CTCSAFRDRGDSPLYF.

Concerning this clone itself: Mouse germline and gene names are used. The observed sequence ends 4 residues before the CDR3 terminus, with the missing tail filled in from the germline J gene. The V gene is TRBV13-3, the J gene TRBJ2-3; weak D call: TRBD2 (6 bases). V shed 0 bases and J shed 1 base, with 9 bases lying between them. This CDR3 has 15 amino acids. Germline V CDR1 and CDR2: NNHDY, SYVADS. The covered CDR3 bases are TGTGCCAGCAGTGATGCCTGGGGCCGTGCAGAA. Encoded protein: CASSDAWGRAE. The complete CDR3 protein is CASSDAWGRAETLYF.

As for this clone: Gene names are the mouse ones. The DNA ends 4 residues before the CDR3 does, and the rest of the CDR3 is filled in from the germline J gene. The chain uses TRBV16 and TRBJ1-1; 11 bases match TRBD1. The J segment lost 3 bases and the V segment lost 0 bases, leaving 9 bases of the junction unmatched. The CDR3 contains 18 residues. CDR1 and CDR2 (germline): SGHSA, FRNQAP. CDR3 in amino acids: CASSLDSRTGGRDTEVFF. The sequenced CDR3 bases are TGTGCAAGCAGCTTAGATAGCCGGACAGGGGGCCGGGACACA. Variable domain in full (rest from reference TRBV16 and TRBJ1-1): NAGVIQTPRHKVTGKGQEATLWCEPISGHSAVFWYRQTIVQGLEFLTYFRNQAPIDDSGMPKERFSAQMPNQSHSTLKIQSTQPQDSAVYLCASSLDSRTGGRDTEVFFGKGTRLTVV.